Sequencing of this T cell receptor (beta chain) was carried out in a study of T cell repertoires in cytomegalovirus infection. Across the study: The public TCR beta signatures pointed to both CMV infection and matching HLA type.

Trimming cost V 4 bases and J 1 base, with 10 bases left between them. The germline V gene encodes CDR1 DFQATT and CDR2 SNEGSKA (reference sequence). CDR3 length: 13 residues. Using its own MiXCR run on the reads, TCRdb lists one record per CDR3 protein. The sample has around 450,000 distinct CDR3 sequences; about 11% are singletons. There are many counts of this clonotype. Its antigen is unidentified. Broader study findings: Frequencies of public TCR beta families were cumulated, and this identified carriers of CMV plus the relevant HLA. The response measured ex vivo was dominated by TCR beta clonotypes (HLA-C-restricted and CMV-specific).

The sample taken for sequencing was PBMCs. The chain employs TRBV20-1 and TRBJ1-1; D is perhaps TRBD1 (5 bases). This clonotype was obtained from a human donor in good health (CMV status not recorded). Some clones in this sample may be carry-over from other donors' samples. The CDR3 loop reads CSATTVTNTEAFF. CDR3 bases: TGCAGTGCTACGACAGTTACGAACACTGAAGCTTTCTTT.